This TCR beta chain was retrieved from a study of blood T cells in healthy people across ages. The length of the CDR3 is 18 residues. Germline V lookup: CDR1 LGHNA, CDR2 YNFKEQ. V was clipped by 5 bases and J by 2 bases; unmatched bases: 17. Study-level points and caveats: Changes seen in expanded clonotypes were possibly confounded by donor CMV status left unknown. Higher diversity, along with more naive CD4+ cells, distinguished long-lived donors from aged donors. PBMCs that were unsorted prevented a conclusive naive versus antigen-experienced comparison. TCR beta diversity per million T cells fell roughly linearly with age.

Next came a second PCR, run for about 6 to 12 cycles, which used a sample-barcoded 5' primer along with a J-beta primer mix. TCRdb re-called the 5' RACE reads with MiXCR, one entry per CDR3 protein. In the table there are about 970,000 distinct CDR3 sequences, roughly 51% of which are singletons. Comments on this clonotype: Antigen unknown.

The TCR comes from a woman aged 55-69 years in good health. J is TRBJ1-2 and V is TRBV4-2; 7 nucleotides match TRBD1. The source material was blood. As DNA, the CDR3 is TGTGCCAGCAGCTACGGACAGGATTATTTCACTTCAAACTATGGCTACACCTTC. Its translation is CASSYGQDYFTSNYGYTF.